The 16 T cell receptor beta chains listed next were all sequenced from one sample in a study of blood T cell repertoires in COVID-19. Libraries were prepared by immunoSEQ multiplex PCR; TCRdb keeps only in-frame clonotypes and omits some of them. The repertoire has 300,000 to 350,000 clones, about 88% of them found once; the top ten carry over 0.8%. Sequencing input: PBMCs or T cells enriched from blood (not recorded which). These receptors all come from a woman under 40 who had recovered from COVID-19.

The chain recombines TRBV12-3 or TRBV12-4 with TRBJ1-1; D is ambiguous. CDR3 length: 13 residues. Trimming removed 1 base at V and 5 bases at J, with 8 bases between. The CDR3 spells CASSLVSGTEAFF. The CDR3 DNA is TGTGCCAGCAGTTTAGTGTCCGGGACTGAAGCTTTCTTT.

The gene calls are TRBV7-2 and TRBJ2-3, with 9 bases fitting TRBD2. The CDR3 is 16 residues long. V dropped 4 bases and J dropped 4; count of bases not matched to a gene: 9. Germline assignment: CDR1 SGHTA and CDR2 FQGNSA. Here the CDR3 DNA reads TGTGCCAGCAGCTCCCTAGCGGGGCTGGGGGCAGATACGCAGTATTTT. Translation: CASSSLAGLGADTQYF.

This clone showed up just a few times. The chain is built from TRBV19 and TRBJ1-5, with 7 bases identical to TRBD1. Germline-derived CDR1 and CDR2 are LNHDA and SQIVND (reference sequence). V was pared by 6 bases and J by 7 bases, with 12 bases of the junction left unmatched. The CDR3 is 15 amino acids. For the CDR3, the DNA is TGTGCCAGTAGAAAAGGTCGGCAGGGGGTACAGCCCCAGCATTTT. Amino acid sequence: CASRKGRQGVQPQHF.

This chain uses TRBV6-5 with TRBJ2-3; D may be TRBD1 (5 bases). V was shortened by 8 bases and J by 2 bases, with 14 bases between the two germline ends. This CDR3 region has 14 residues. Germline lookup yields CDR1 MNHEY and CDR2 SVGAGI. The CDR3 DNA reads TGTGCCAGCGACTTAGACAGATCCACAGATACGCAGTATTTT. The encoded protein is CASDLDRSTDTQYF.

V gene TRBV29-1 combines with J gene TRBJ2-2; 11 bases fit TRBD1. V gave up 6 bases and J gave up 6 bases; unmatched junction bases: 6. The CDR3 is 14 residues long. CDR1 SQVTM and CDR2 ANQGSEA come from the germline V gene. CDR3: CSVDGQGAAGELFF. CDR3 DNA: TGCAGCGTGGATGGACAGGGGGCTGCCGGGGAGCTGTTTTTT.

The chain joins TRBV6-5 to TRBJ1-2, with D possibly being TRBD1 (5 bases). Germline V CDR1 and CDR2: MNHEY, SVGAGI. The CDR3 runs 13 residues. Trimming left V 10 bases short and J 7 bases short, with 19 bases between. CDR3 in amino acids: CATQEQGSTGYTF. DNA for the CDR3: TGTGCCACACAAGAGCAGGGAAGTACTGGCTACACCTTC.

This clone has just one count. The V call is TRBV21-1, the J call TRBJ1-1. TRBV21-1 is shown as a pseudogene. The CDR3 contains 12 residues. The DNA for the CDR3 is TGTGCATTCAGCGGGACTATCACTGAAGCTTTCTTT. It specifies CAFSGTITEAFF.

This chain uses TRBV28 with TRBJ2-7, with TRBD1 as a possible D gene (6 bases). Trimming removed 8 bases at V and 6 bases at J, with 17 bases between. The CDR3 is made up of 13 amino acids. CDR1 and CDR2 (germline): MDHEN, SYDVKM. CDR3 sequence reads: CASGGAGAAEQYF. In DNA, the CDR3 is TGTGCCAGCGGTGGGGCAGGGGCAGCCGAGCAGTACTTC.

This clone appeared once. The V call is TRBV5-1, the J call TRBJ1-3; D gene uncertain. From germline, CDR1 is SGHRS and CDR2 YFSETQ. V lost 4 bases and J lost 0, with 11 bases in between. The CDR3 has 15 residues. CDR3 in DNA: TGCGCCAGCAGCGTTGACACGAGCTCTGGAAACACCATATATTTT. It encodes CASSVDTSSGNTIYF.

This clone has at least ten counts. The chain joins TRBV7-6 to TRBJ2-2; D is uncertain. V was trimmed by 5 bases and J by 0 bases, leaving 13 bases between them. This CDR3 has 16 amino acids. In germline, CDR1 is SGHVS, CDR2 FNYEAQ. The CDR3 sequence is CASSPFAGSNTGELFF. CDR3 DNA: TGTGCCAGCAGCCCATTCGCCGGGTCGAACACCGGGGAGCTGTTTTTT.

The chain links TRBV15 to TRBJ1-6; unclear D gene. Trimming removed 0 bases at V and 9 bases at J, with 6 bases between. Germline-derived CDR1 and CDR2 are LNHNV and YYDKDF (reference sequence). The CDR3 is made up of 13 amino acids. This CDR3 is CATSRDRSSPLHF. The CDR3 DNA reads TGTGCCACCAGCAGAGATCGTAGTTCACCCCTCCACTTT.

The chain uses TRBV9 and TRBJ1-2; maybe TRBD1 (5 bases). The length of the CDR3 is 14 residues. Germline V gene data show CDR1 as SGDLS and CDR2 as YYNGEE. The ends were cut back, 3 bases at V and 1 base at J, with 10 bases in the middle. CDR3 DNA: TGTGCCAGCAGCGCGACGGGGGGTAACTATGGCTACACCTTC. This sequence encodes CASSATGGNYGYTF.

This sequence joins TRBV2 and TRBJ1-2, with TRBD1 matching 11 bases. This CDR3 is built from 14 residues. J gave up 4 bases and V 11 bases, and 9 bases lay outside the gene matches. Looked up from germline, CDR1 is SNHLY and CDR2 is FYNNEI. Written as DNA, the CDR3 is TGTGCCGGGACAGGGGGTGCCCAACCCTATGGCTACACCTTC. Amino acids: CAGTGGAQPYGYTF.

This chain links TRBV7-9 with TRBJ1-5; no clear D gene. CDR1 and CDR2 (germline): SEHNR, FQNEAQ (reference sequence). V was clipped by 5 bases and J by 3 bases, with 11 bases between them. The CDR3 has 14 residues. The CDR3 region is CASSQGSNNQPQHF. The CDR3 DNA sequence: TGTGCCAGCAGCCAAGGGAGCAACAATCAGCCCCAGCATTTT.

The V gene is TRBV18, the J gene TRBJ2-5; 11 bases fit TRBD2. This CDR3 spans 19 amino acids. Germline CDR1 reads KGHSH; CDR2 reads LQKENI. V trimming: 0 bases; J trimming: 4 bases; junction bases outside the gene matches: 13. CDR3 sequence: CASSPPPLAGGPPGETQYF. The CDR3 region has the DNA TGTGCCAGCTCACCACCCCCCCTAGCGGGGGGCCCACCGGGAGAGACCCAGTACTTC.

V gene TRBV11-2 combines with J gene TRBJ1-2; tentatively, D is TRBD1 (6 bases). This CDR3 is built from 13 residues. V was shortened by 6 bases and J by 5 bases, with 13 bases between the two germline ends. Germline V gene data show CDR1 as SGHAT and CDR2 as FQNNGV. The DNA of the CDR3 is TGTGCCAGCAGTGGACAGTCCCATTATGGCTACACCTTC. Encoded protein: CASSGQSHYGYTF.